The 15 T cell receptor beta chains below all came from one sample that was sequenced in a study of patients and donors after allogeneic stem cell transplantation. TCRdb recomputed calls from the RT-PCR reads with MiXCR, one row per CDR3 protein. The sample consists of 100,000 to 130,000 distinct CDR3 sequences, approximately 40% of them appearing once. The sequencing input was blood, either unsorted or a sorted T cell fraction (not recorded which). The receptor set was obtained from a human donor who was either an allogeneic HSCT recipient or a stem cell or donor lymphocyte infusion donor (not recorded which). It is not recorded whose cells these are; they may come from a transplant donor.

The J gene is TRBJ2-1, the V gene TRBV18; 8 bases are a match to TRBD2. From germline, CDR1 is KGHSH and CDR2 LQKENI. CDR3 length: 12 residues. The V segment lost 3 bases and the J segment 14 bases; nucleotides outside the gene matches: 6. Here the CDR3 reads CASSPSGGEKFF. The CDR3 nucleotides are TGTGCCAGCTCACCCTCCGGGGGGGAGAAGTTCTTC.

V usage is TRBV28 and J usage is TRBJ2-3; D may be TRBD1 or TRBD2 (6 bases each). V lost 3 bases to trimming and J lost 0 bases, with 13 bases between them. Germline V gene lookup returns CDR1 MDHEN and CDR2 SYDVKM. The CDR3 spans 16 residues. The CDR3 loop reads CASSFWRDTSTDTQYF. CDR3 sequence (DNA): TGTGCCAGCAGTTTCTGGCGGGACACTAGCACAGATACGCAGTATTTT.

The J gene is TRBJ2-2, the V gene TRBV5-1; 7 bases line up with TRBD1. The ends lost 2 bases at V and 5 bases at J; junction bases unmatched: 6. Germline V gene data show CDR1 as SGHRS and CDR2 as YFSETQ. The CDR3 totals 15 residues. In DNA form, the CDR3 reads TGCGCCAGCAGCTTCGGGACAGCTTATACCGGGGAGCTGTTTTTT. It specifies CASSFGTAYTGELFF.

J is TRBJ1-3 and V is TRBV20-1, with D unresolved. This CDR3 is 12 amino acids long. The V gene lost 5 bases and the J gene lost 2 bases, with 7 bases spanning the gap. Germline lookup yields CDR1 DFQATT and CDR2 SNEGSKA (reference sequence). CDR3 region: CSAPGAGNTIYF. As DNA, the CDR3 is TGCAGTGCTCCCGGAGCTGGAAACACCATATATTTT.

This chain joins TRBV29-1 and TRBJ2-1; 7 nucleotides match TRBD1. There are 12 residues in the CDR3. CDR1 and CDR2 from the germline V gene are SQVTM and ANQGSEA. J lost 4 bases, V lost 6 bases, and 3 bases had no gene match. The CDR3 region is CSVSQGYNEQFF. The CDR3 DNA follows: TGCAGCGTCTCACAGGGGTACAATGAGCAGTTCTTC.

The chain joins TRBV11-3 to TRBJ1-1; D remains ambiguous. CDR3 length: 14 amino acids. Trimming stripped 1 base from V and 2 bases from J, with 8 bases between. From germline, CDR1 is SGHNT and CDR2 YENEEA. This chain's CDR3 is CASSLGVPNTEAFF. The CDR3 nucleotides are TGTGCCAGCAGCTTAGGGGTTCCCAACACTGAAGCTTTCTTT.

The chain uses TRBV3-1 and TRBJ1-1, with 8 bases matching TRBD1. With V trimmed by 0 bases and J by 10 bases, 4 bases remained unmatched. The CDR3 is made up of 13 amino acids. Germline lookup yields CDR1 LGHDT and CDR2 YNNKEL (reference sequence). The chain's CDR3 is CASSQDRDRIAFF. In nucleotides, the CDR3 is TGTGCCAGCAGCCAAGATCGGGACAGGATAGCTTTCTTT.

Notes on this clonotype: One junction end does not reproduce the germline sequence, and a read error may be involved. The chain has TRBV7-7 and TRBJ2-5; 8 nucleotides line up with TRBD1. CDR1 is SSHAT and CDR2 is FNYEAQ in the germline V gene (reference sequence). The CDR3 is 12 residues long. As DNA, the CDR3 is TGTGCTAGCAGCAGGGACAGGGAGACCCAGTACTTC. Translated: CASSRDRETQYF.

The CDR3 DNA follows: TGTGCCAGCAGCCGGACAGGGGTCGGTAATGAGCAGTTCTTC. Its protein product is CASSRTGVGNEQFF. V and J are TRBV4-2 and TRBJ2-1; 9 bases are shared with TRBD1. The CDR3 length is 14 residues. The germline gives CDR1 LGHNA, CDR2 YNFKEQ. J was trimmed by 7 bases and V by 4 bases; bases with no gene match: 5.

This clonotype was observed many times. The genes are TRBV7-2 and TRBJ1-2; possible D gene TRBD1, 6 bases. The CDR3 runs 13 residues. V was cut by 3 bases and J by 8 bases, with 13 bases left in between. Germline V gene sequence: CDR1 SGHTA, CDR2 FQGNSA. The CDR3 region is CASSFPGVFGYTF. Here the CDR3 DNA reads TGTGCCAGCAGCTTCCCAGGGGTGTTCGGCTACACCTTC.

This clonotype was seen a few times. This chain connects TRBV5-1 to TRBJ2-4, with TRBD2 matching 7 bases. CDR1 SGHRS and CDR2 YFSETQ come from the germline V gene. J gave up 7 bases and V 8 bases, and 9 bases lay outside the gene matches. The CDR3 has 13 amino acids. Written as DNA, the CDR3 is TGCGCCAGGAACTCGGGAGGTAGGAACATTCAGTACTTC. As protein: CARNSGGRNIQYF.

The sample holds a few counts of this clonotype. The chain employs TRBV7-2 and TRBJ2-1; D gene uncertain. The length of the CDR3 is 12 residues. The V gene's germline CDR1 is SGHTA and CDR2 FQGNSA. With 2 bases removed from V and 5 bases from J, the gap between germline ends came to 4 bases. CDR3 sequence: CASSLSDNEQFF. The CDR3 coding sequence is TGTGCCAGCAGCTTATCCGACAATGAGCAGTTCTTC.

This clonotype has more than one count but fewer than ten. The V call is TRBV12-3 or TRBV12-4, the J call TRBJ2-5, with D perhaps TRBD1 (6 bases). V was clipped by 6 bases and J by 2 bases, with 16 bases between them. CDR3 length equals 15 residues. The CDR3 sequence: CASSKPGHRQETQYF. CDR3 DNA sequence: TGTGCCAGCAGCAAACCGGGACATAGACAAGAGACCCAGTACTTC.

This clonotype was seen more than once but under ten times. V gene TRBV20-1 combines with J gene TRBJ2-7; D is perhaps TRBD1 (5 bases). The V and J ends lost 4 bases and 2 bases respectively, with 15 bases between them. This CDR3 has 14 amino acids. Germline V gene sequence: CDR1 DFQATT, CDR2 SNEGSKA (reference sequence). In DNA form, the CDR3 reads TGCAGTGCTATCACCCCTCCAGGGCCCTACGAGCAGTACTTC. This sequence encodes CSAITPPGPYEQYF.

This clonotype has only a few counts. The V call is TRBV24-1, the J call TRBJ1-5; the match to TRBD1 covers 8 bases. The germline V gene encodes CDR1 KGHDR and CDR2 SFDVKD. J was trimmed by 3 bases and V by 10 bases; bases with no gene match: 7. The CDR3 totals 14 residues. CDR3 sequence: CATGAGQVNQPQHF. In DNA, the CDR3 is TGTGCCACTGGTGCGGGACAGGTCAATCAGCCCCAGCATTTT.